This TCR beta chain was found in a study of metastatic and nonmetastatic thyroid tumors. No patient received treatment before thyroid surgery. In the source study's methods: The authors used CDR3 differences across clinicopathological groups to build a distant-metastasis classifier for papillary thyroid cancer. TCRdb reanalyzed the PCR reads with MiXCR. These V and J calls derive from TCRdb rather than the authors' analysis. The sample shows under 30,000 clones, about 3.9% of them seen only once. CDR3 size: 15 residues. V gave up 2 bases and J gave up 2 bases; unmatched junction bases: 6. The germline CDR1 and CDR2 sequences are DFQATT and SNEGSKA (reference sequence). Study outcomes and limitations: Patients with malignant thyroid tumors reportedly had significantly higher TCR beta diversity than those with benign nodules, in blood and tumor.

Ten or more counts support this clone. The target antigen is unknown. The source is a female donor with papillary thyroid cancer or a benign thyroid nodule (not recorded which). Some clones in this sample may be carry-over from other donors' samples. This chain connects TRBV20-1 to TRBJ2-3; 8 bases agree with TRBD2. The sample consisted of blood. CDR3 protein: CSARMVAGSTDTQYF. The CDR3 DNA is TGCAGTGCTAGAATGGTAGCGGGGTCCACAGATACGCAGTATTTT.